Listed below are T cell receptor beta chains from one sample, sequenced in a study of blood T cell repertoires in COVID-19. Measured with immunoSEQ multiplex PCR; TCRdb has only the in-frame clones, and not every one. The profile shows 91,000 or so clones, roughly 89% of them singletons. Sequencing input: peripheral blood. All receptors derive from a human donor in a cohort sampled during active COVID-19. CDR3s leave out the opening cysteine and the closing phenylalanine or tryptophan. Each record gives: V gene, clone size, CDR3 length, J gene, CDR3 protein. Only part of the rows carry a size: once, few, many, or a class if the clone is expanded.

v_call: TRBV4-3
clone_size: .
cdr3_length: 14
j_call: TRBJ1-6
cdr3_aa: ASSQAPGGSNSPLH

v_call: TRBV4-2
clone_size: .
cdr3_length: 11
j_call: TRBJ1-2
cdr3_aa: ASSTQGNYGYT

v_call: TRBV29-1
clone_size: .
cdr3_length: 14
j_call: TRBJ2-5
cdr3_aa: SVFLLRTGDRETQY

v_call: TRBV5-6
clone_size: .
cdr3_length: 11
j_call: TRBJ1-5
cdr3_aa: ASSLTGVQPQH

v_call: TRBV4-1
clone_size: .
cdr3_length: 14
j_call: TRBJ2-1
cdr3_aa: ASSQGGTSGYNEQF

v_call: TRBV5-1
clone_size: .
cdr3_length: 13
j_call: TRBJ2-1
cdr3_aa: ASSLEAGSYNEQF

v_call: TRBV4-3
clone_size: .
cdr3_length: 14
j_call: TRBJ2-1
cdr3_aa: ASSQGNRGLVNEQF

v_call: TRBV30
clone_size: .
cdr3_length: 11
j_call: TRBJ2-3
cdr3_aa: AWRETSTDTQY

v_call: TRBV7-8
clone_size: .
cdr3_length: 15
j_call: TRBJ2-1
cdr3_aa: ASSFRGLVPTPNEQF

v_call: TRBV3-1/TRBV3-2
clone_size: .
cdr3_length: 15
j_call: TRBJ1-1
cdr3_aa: ASSQDGFPGGRPEAF

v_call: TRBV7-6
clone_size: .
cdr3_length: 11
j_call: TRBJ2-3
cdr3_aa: ASSPQGADTQY

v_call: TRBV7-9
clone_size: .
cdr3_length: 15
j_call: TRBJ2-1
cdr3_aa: ASSLPFSGKLYNEQF

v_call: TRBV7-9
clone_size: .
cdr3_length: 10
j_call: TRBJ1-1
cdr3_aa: ASSLFRGWAF

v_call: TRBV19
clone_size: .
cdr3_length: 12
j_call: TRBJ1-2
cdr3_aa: ASSNRAINYGYT

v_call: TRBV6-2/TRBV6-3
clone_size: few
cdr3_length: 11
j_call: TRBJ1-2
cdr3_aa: ASSYSGLLGYT

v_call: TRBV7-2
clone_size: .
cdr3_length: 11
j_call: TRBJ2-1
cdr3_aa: ASSLDQINEQF

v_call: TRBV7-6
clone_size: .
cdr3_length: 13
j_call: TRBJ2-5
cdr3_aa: ASSLGTGIAETQY

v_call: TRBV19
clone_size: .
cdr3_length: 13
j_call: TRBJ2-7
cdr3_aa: ASSIGGTGDGEQY

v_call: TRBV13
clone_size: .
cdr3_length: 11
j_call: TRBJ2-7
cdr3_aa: ASSRPPQAEQY